This TCR beta chain was identified during a study of T cell responses to AZD1222 COVID-19 vaccine. Overall study findings and caveats: Vaccine-associated CD4 TCRs ranged over spike, dominating at 160-218 and 743-854. Donors skewed white British and female; clonal diversity was possibly underestimated. Recipients of two AZD1222 doses showed rising Spike-specific TCR breadth and depth. Only after the peak T cell response were repertoires sampled.

This clone has just one count. The antigen is unknown. Germline V gene lookup returns CDR1 MNHEY and CDR2 SVGAGI. V was cut by 6 bases and J by 0 bases, with 13 bases left in between. The CDR3 length is 15 residues. Assay used: immunoSEQ multiplex PCR; TCRdb lists only in-frame clones, some missing. The sample shows fewer than 100,000 clones, about 88% of them seen only once. Source: peripheral blood, taken 28 days after the second AZD1222 dose. This chain joins TRBV6-5 and TRBJ2-3, with a weak D call TRBD2 (6 bases). The receptor comes from an adult who received the AZD1222 COVID-19 vaccine. The CDR3 reads CASSRGTSSTDTQYF. The CDR3 coding sequence is TGTGCCAGCAGCCGCGGGACTTCTAGCACAGATACGCAGTATTTT.